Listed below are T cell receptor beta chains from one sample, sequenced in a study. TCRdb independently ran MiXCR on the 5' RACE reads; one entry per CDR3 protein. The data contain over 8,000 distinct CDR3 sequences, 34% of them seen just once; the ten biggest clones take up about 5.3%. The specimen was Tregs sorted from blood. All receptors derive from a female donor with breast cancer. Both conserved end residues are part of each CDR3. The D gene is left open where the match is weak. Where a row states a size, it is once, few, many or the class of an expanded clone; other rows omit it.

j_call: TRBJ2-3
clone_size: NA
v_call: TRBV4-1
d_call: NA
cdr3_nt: TGCGCCAGCAGCCTGCCCTTAGGAACGCAGTATTTT
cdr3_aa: CASSLPLGTQYF

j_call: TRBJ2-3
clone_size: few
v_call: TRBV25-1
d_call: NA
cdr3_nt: TGTGCCAGCAGTGATCTAAACACAGATACGCAGTATTTT
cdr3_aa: CASSDLNTDTQYF

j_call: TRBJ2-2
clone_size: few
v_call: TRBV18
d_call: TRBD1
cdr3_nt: TGTGCCAGCTCACTGAGTCCCGGGACAGCGAAAACCGGGGAGCTGTTTTTT
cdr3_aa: CASSLSPGTAKTGELFF

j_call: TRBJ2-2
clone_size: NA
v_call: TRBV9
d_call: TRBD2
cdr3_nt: TGTGCCAGCAGCGTAGTGGTGGGGGGGTCCATCGGGGAGCTGTTTTTT
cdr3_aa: CASSVVVGGSIGELFF

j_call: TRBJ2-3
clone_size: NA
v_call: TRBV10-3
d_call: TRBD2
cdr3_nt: TGTGCCATCAGTCCGACTAGCGGGAGAGATACGCAGTATTTT
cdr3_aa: CAISPTSGRDTQYF

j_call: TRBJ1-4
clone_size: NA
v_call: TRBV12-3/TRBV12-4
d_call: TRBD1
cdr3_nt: TGTGCCAGCAGGGCATCACACAGGACAGGGCCCTTGGGACCGAGGATGTTTGGAAAACTGTTTTTT
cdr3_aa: CASRASHRTGPLGPRMFGKLFF

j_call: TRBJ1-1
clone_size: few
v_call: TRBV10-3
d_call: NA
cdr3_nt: TGTGCCATCAGTGAGTCGACAGACACTGAAGCTTTCTTT
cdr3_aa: CAISESTDTEAFF

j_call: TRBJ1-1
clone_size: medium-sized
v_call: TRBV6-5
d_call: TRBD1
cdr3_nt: TGTGCCAGCAGTGCGACAGGGTCAATGAACACTGAAGCTTTCTTT
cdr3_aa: CASSATGSMNTEAFF

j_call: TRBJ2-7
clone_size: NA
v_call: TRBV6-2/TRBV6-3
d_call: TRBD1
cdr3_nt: TGTGCCAGCAGTTACTCGCCCCGGGACAGAGCCTACGAGCAGTACTTC
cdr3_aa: CASSYSPRDRAYEQYF

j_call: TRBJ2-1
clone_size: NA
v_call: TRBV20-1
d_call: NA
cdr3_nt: TGCAGTGCTAGAGTTCCCACCCGAAGGTACAATGAGCAGTTCTTC
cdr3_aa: CSARVPTRRYNEQFF

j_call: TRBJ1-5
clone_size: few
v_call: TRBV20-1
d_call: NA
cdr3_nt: TGCAGTGCTAGACCCATTCGTCAGAACAATCAGCCCCAGCATTTT
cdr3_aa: CSARPIRQNNQPQHF